This T cell receptor beta chain was sequenced in a study of shared clonotypes between healthy human individuals. Overall study: With ages of 18 to 49, the donors were two women and three men.

CDR1 is LNHNV and CDR2 is YYDKDF in the germline V gene (reference sequence). CDR3 length equals 20 residues. V trimming: 1 base; J trimming: 3 bases; junction bases outside the gene matches: 15. Only in-frame clones appear in the TCRdb table, and some are missing; sequencing was by immunoSEQ multiplex PCR. The data hold approximately 510,000 clones, with 79% observed a single time. Input material: PBMCs. This rearrangement joins TRBV15 to TRBJ2-2; TRBD2 aligns across 9 bases. This receptor was obtained from a woman aged 40 to 50 in good health. Some clones in this sample may be carry-over from other donors' samples. The CDR3 DNA sequence: TGTGCCACCAGCAGAGCCCTGCTCGCGGGAGGGCCGGGGGACACCGGGGAGCTGTTTTTT. It is translated as CATSRALLAGGPGDTGELFF.